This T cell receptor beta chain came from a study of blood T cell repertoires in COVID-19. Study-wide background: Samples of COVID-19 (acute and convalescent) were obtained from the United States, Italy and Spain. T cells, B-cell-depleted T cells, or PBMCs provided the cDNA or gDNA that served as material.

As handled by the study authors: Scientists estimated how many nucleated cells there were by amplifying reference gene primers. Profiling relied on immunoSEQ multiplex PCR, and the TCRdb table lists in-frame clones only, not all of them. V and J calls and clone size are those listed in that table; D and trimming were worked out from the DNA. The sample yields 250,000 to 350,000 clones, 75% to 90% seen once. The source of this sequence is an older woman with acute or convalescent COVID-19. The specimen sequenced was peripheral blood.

CDR3 DNA sequence: TGTGCCAGTAGTATTCAGGTGACAGATACGCAGTATTTT. Its translation is CASSIQVTDTQYF. The V and J genes are TRBV19 and TRBJ2-3; D is uncertain. CDR3 length equals 13 residues. The germline V and J ends were trimmed by 3 bases and 3 bases, with 7 bases remaining between them. Per germline, CDR1 LNHDA and CDR2 SQIVND (reference sequence).